Included here is one T cell receptor (beta chain) sequence, with context. From the 5' RACE reads, TCRdb called clonotypes with MiXCR, one entry per CDR3 protein. The profile covers 150,000 to 250,000 distinct CDR3 sequences, with 9.5% to 15% appearing a single time and approximately 17% taken by the ten largest. There are 15 residues in the CDR3. Per the germline V gene, CDR1 is MGHRA and CDR2 is YSYEKL. V lost 0 bases to trimming and J lost 0 bases, with 7 bases between them. This entry belongs to a study of CD8 T cells in ankylosing spondylitis. This chain uses TRBV4-1 with TRBJ2-3; D is unresolved. This TCR derives from a male donor with ankylosing spondylitis or in good health (not recorded which). Sample: blood, either unsorted or a sorted T cell fraction (not recorded which). The DNA for the CDR3 is TGCGCCAGCAGCCAAGAGGGTTTTAGCACAGATACGCAGTATTTT. Encoded protein: CASSQEGFSTDTQYF.